Here is one TCR beta chain with its context. Its antigen is not known. This entry comes from a study of shared clonotypes between healthy human individuals. Study in general: Participating donors consisted of two women and a few men aged 18 to 49. Study-level findings and limits: An anticipated effect of sequencing depth on clonotype sharing among donors was recognized.

The CDR3 has 13 residues. Germline CDR1 reads SGHTA; CDR2 reads FQGNSA. Trimming shortened V by 1 base and J by 7 bases, and 8 bases separated the two germline ends. At the deep level, the assay was run. The sequenced material, unsorted PBMC DNA, was run on ten immunoSEQ deep assay plates. Using immunoSEQ multiplex PCR, the repertoire was profiled, and TCRdb retains in-frame clones only, with some absent. Of about 560,000 clones listed, roughly four fifths are singletons. The material sequenced was PBMCs. The chain carries TRBV7-2 and TRBJ2-1, with TRBD2 as a possible D gene (6 bases). This TCR was recovered from a woman in her forties in good health. Some clones in this sample may be carry-over from other donors' samples. CDR3 residues: CASSLEGGNEQFF. CDR3 DNA: TGTGCCAGCAGCTTAGAAGGAGGGAATGAGCAGTTCTTC.